The rows below give T cell receptor beta chains drawn from one sample of a study of cytomegalovirus exposure and HLA in healthy donors. This table comes from immunoSEQ multiplex PCR, and its TCRdb copy is limited to in-frame clones, with some not included. The sample records under 200,000 clones, roughly 91% being singletons. Sequences were obtained from PBMCs. The receptor set was obtained from a man younger than 35 in good health and CMV-seropositive. Each CDR3 is given with its conserved first and last residue. D genes are given only for firm matches. Size tells how often a clone was seen (once, few, many) or the class of an expanded clone, and some rows leave it out.

TGTGCCAGCAGCTTAGCGGGGACAGGGGGGACCTACGAGCAGTACTTC	CASSLAGTGGTYEQYF	TRBD1	TRBV7-2	.	TRBJ2-7
TGTGCCAGCAGCCCAGCTGGAGAGAGCTCCTACAATGAGCAGTTCTTC	CASSPAGESSYNEQFF	.	TRBV7-9	once	TRBJ2-1
TGTGCCAGTAAGGGCCGAGGACAGACTTCGGAGACCCAGTACTTC	CASKGRGQTSETQYF	.	TRBV19	.	TRBJ2-5
TGCGCCAGCAGCCCGCCAGACAGCATGAACACTGAAGCTTTCTTT	CASSPPDSMNTEAFF	.	TRBV4-1	.	TRBJ1-1
TGTGCCTGGAGTGGGCTCCCGAAAAACAATGAGCAGTTCTTC	CAWSGLPKNNEQFF	.	TRBV30	.	TRBJ2-1
TGTGCCAGCAGCTTACAGGGCGATGGCTACACCTTC	CASSLQGDGYTF	.	TRBV5-4	.	TRBJ1-2
TGTGCCAGCAGCGTAGGACTAGCGGGAGGCCGGGAGTACGAGCAGTACTTC	CASSVGLAGGREYEQYF	TRBD2	TRBV9	.	TRBJ2-7
TGTGCCAGCACCCTGATGCTGGAGGAGGGAAAACTGTTTTTT	CASTLMLEEGKLFF	.	TRBV28	.	TRBJ1-4
TGTGCCAGCAGTTTATCAATCGGGACAGGGTTGGGTGGCTACACCTTC	CASSLSIGTGLGGYTF	TRBD1	TRBV27	.	TRBJ1-2
TGTGCCAGTAAAGGGACTAGCAATTCCTACGAGCAGTACTTC	CASKGTSNSYEQYF	TRBD2	TRBV19	.	TRBJ2-7
TGTGCCAGCAGCTCAAAAGGACAGGGGACAAATGAGCAGTTCTTC	CASSSKGQGTNEQFF	TRBD1	TRBV7-8	.	TRBJ2-1
TGCGCCAGCAGTCCCGGACAGTTCAATGAGCAGTTCTTC	CASSPGQFNEQFF	.	TRBV10-1	.	TRBJ2-1
TGTGCCAGCTTAGGGGTTTATTACCGCGAGCAGTACTTC	CASLGVYYREQYF	.	TRBV7-8	.	TRBJ2-7
TGTGCCAGCTCACCACCGCTGGGACAGGGGTTGGAGACCCAGTACTTC	CASSPPLGQGLETQYF	TRBD1	TRBV18	.	TRBJ2-5
TGTGCCAGTAGTACGACAGGGGGTAAGAACAATGAGCAGTTCTTC	CASSTTGGKNNEQFF	TRBD1	TRBV19	few	TRBJ2-1
TGTGCCATCAGGAGAGACTTAAATCAGCCCCAGCATTTT	CAIRRDLNQPQHF	.	TRBV10-3	.	TRBJ1-5
TGTGCCAGCAGCTTAGCTGGGACTAGCGGGATCACCGGGGAGCTGTTTTTT	CASSLAGTSGITGELFF	TRBD2	TRBV7-8	.	TRBJ2-2
TGTGCCTGGAAAGAGAATAGCGGGACTTGGTTTGAGCAGTTCTTC	CAWKENSGTWFEQFF	TRBD2	TRBV30	.	TRBJ2-1
TGTGCCAGCGCCGCACTCCAGCGGACCAGAGGAGACATTCAGTACTTC	CASAALQRTRGDIQYF	.	TRBV7-9	.	TRBJ2-4
TGTGCCAGTAGCATCCCCACGTCCTACACAGATACGCAGTATTTT	CASSIPTSYTDTQYF	.	TRBV19	.	TRBJ2-3
TGTGCCAGCAGCTTCGGGAATGAGCAGTTCTTC	CASSFGNEQFF	.	TRBV13	.	TRBJ2-1
TGTGCCAGCAGCTTCCAGGGGGATCAGCCCCAGCATTTT	CASSFQGDQPQHF	TRBD1	TRBV7-3	.	TRBJ1-5
TGTGCCAGCAGGCGACGCGGTGCCGGGAGCACTGAAGCTTTCTTT	CASRRRGAGSTEAFF	.	TRBV2	once	TRBJ1-1
TGCAGCGTCCCCTCGGATGAGCAGTTCTTC	CSVPSDEQFF	.	TRBV29-1	.	TRBJ2-1
TGTGCCAGCAGTTTCCTGTCGGGACAGAATGAAAAACTGTTTTTT	CASSFLSGQNEKLFF	TRBD1	TRBV28	.	TRBJ1-4
TGTGCCAGTAGTATGGACAGCTACTACGAGCAGTACTTC	CASSMDSYYEQYF	.	TRBV19	.	TRBJ2-7
TGCGCCAGCGCTCGGGTAGGGTGGGAGTCCTCAGATACGCAGTATTTT	CASARVGWESSDTQYF	.	TRBV4-1	.	TRBJ2-3
TGTGCCAGCAGCGTGGCCCCCGGGACTAGCGACGAGCAGTACTTC	CASSVAPGTSDEQYF	TRBD2	TRBV9	.	TRBJ2-7
TGTGCCAGCAGCCCTTCTCGGGATACGCAGTATTTT	CASSPSRDTQYF	.	TRBV5-4	.	TRBJ2-3
TGTGCCAGCAGCTGGTGGGAGAGCTACAATGAGCAGTTCTTC	CASSWWESYNEQFF	.	TRBV7-9	once	TRBJ2-1
TGTGCCAGCAGTGGGGGGACAGGGGAGACCCAGTACTTC	CASSGGTGETQYF	TRBD1	TRBV2	.	TRBJ2-5
TGTGCCAGCAGCTCAAATCCCGTAGCGGGAGATACGCAGTATTTT	CASSSNPVAGDTQYF	TRBD2	TRBV7-9	.	TRBJ2-3
TGTGCCAGTAGTATAGATTTCTCGGGAACCTACAATGAGCAGTTCTTC	CASSIDFSGTYNEQFF	.	TRBV19	.	TRBJ2-1
TGTGCCAGCAGTGCCACAGGGCCGACCTACGAGCAGTACTTC	CASSATGPTYEQYF	.	TRBV6-1	.	TRBJ2-7
TGTGCCAGCAGCTCCGGACTAGCGGGGAGCACAGATACGCAGTATTTT	CASSSGLAGSTDTQYF	TRBD2	TRBV7-6	.	TRBJ2-3
TGTGCCAGCAGCCAGACAGGGGATCAGCCCCAGCATTTT	CASSQTGDQPQHF	TRBD1	TRBV7-8	.	TRBJ1-5
TGTGCCTGGGGCCCGGGGGGCGTTGGATACGAGCAGTACTTC	CAWGPGGVGYEQYF	.	TRBV30	.	TRBJ2-7
TGTGCCAGCGAAGGGGGTAACTATGGCTACACCTTC	CASEGGNYGYTF	.	TRBV2	few	TRBJ1-2
TGTGCCAGCAGCTTATTCACAGGGGGTGTCTACGAGCAGTACTTC	CASSLFTGGVYEQYF	TRBD1	TRBV7-6	.	TRBJ2-7
TGTGCCAGCAGTTTGGGCCACGAGCAGTACTTC	CASSLGHEQYF	.	TRBV6-5	once	TRBJ2-7
TGTGCCAGCAGCGTAGTCCTAGCGGCAATCTACGAGCAGTACTTC	CASSVVLAAIYEQYF	TRBD2	TRBV9	few	TRBJ2-7
TGTGCCAGCAGCGGGACAGGGGGCGGCACCGGGGAGCTGTTTTTT	CASSGTGGGTGELFF	TRBD1	TRBV6-6	.	TRBJ2-2
TGTGCCAGCAGGGAGGGGCAAGGGTTCGAGCAGTACTTC	CASREGQGFEQYF	.	TRBV7-9	.	TRBJ2-7
TGTGCCATCGAGACGGGTGCGTACAATGAGCAGTTCTTC	CAIETGAYNEQFF	.	TRBV2	.	TRBJ2-1
TGTGCCAGCAGTCAAATACCACAGGGTCTCACTGAAGCTTTCTTT	CASSQIPQGLTEAFF	.	TRBV6-5	.	TRBJ1-1
TGTGCCAGCAGCTATCGGGACTCCTCCTACGAGCAGTACTTC	CASSYRDSSYEQYF	.	TRBV11-2	.	TRBJ2-7